These 19 T cell receptor beta chains were all obtained from the same sample, sequenced in a study of T cells in Graves' hyperthyroidism and ophthalmopathy. Amplification of TCR beta CDR3 regions was performed using RNA transcripts as template. The HTBI primer set drove a first-round RT-PCR of the TCR CDR3. TCRdb re-called the multiplex PCR reads through MiXCR, storing one row per CDR3 protein. The table includes around 700,000 distinct CDR3 sequences, approximately 18% detected once. Sequenced material: blood. The receptor set was obtained from a woman in her forties or fifties with Graves' hyperthyroidism that later progressed to Graves' ophthalmopathy.

Many counts were recorded for this clonotype. The chain is built from TRBV24-1 and TRBJ1-2; TRBD1 is a possible D gene (5 bases). The CDR3 totals 14 residues. Germline lookup yields CDR1 KGHDR and CDR2 SFDVKD. V lost 5 bases, J lost 3 bases, and 12 bases lay in between. CDR3 sequence reads: CATSGAGTDYGYTF. CDR3 nucleotide sequence: TGTGCCACCAGTGGAGCAGGGACCGACTATGGCTACACCTTC.

This clonotype was recorded a few times. The chain uses TRBV29-1 and TRBJ2-7, with 9 bases fitting TRBD1. CDR3 length: 13 residues. The trim removed 3 bases at V and 4 bases at J, leaving 4 bases unmatched. Germline V gives CDR1 SQVTM, CDR2 ANQGSEA. The CDR3 coding sequence is TGCAGCGTTGACGGGACAGGGAGGTACGAGCAGTACTTC. It specifies CSVDGTGRYEQYF.

This clonotype has ten or more counts. V gene TRBV5-1 combines with J gene TRBJ1-1, with 10 nucleotides matching TRBD1. Looked up from germline, CDR1 is SGHRS and CDR2 is YFSETQ. V lost 4 bases, J lost 1 base, and 4 bases stayed unmatched. CDR3 length: 15 residues. CDR3 residues: CASSAGDRGNTEAFF. DNA for the CDR3: TGCGCCAGCAGCGCCGGGGACAGGGGGAACACTGAAGCTTTCTTT.

This clonotype came up many times. The genes are TRBV30 and TRBJ1-1; the match to TRBD1 covers 7 bases. V lost 3 bases to trimming and J lost 5 bases; unmatched junction nucleotides: 6. Germline CDR1 and CDR2: GTSNPN and SVGIG (reference sequence). This CDR3 has 13 amino acids. CDR3 in DNA: TGTGCCTGGAGGGGAAGGGGGCCGACTGAAGCTTTCTTT. Its translation is CAWRGRGPTEAFF.

This chain uses TRBV20-1 with TRBJ1-2, with D uncertain. Germline assignment: CDR1 DFQATT and CDR2 SNEGSKA (reference sequence). CDR3 size: 13 residues. Trimming removed 7 bases from V and 0 bases from J, with 12 bases in between. CDR3 residues: CSGGGLANYGYTF. In DNA, the CDR3 is TGCAGTGGGGGAGGTCTAGCTAACTATGGCTACACCTTC.

The chain combines TRBV4-1 with TRBJ2-5; D is perhaps TRBD2 (5 bases). Trimming pared 1 base from V and 6 bases from J, leaving 12 bases between. In germline, CDR1 is MGHRA, CDR2 YSYEKL. CDR3 length: 14 amino acids. CDR3 nucleotides: TGCGCCAGCAGCCAAGGTGGGGAGATAAAGACCCAGTACTTC. Its translation is CASSQGGEIKTQYF.

This chain connects TRBV6-5 to TRBJ1-2; D perhaps matches TRBD1 (6 bases). The CDR3 has 14 residues. Germline V gene data show CDR1 as MNHEY and CDR2 as SVGAGI. V lost 0 bases to trimming and J lost 7 bases, with 12 bases between them. The CDR3 DNA reads TGTGCCAGCAGTTACTCAGGAGGGGGGGGTGGCTACACCTTC. Its translation: CASSYSGGGGGYTF.

This clonotype was detected ten times or more. The chain carries TRBV2 and TRBJ1-2; tentative D call: TRBD1 (6 bases). V shed 2 bases and J shed 7 bases, with 17 bases lying between them. Germline CDR1 SNHLY, CDR2 FYNNEI. The CDR3 has 15 amino acids. CDR3 protein: CASSEIVQGGGGYTF. The CDR3 bases are TGTGCCAGCAGTGAAATTGTACAGGGAGGTGGTGGCTACACCTTC.

The rearrangement uses TRBV20-1 and TRBJ2-5; 8 bases agree with TRBD1. This CDR3 has 16 residues. Looked up from germline, CDR1 is DFQATT and CDR2 is SNEGSKA (reference sequence). V gave up 6 bases and J gave up 1 base; unmatched junction bases: 13. CDR3 in DNA: TGCAGTGCGGGATTGAACAGGGGGTCCCTCCAAGAGACCCAGTACTTC. Amino acids: CSAGLNRGSLQETQYF.

This clonotype was picked up many times. CDR3 region: CASSVRGSNTEAFF. CDR3 sequence (DNA): TGTGCCAGCAGCGTACGGGGGTCGAACACTGAAGCTTTCTTT. This sequence joins TRBV7-9 and TRBJ1-1, with D perhaps TRBD1 (5 bases). Trimming removed 5 bases at V and 1 base at J, with 11 bases between. Looked up from germline, CDR1 is SEHNR and CDR2 is FQNEAQ (reference sequence). The CDR3 spans 14 residues.

The V gene is TRBV29-1, the J gene TRBJ2-5; 9 bases line up with TRBD2. Germline CDR1 reads SQVTM; CDR2 reads ANQGSEA. Losses at the gene ends were 7 bases for V and 5 bases for J; bases not matched to a gene: 11. CDR3 length: 14 amino acids. The chain's CDR3 is CSGGMGSGGETQYF. CDR3 DNA sequence: TGCAGCGGGGGCATGGGTAGCGGGGGTGAGACCCAGTACTTC.

The rearrangement joins TRBV6-5 to TRBJ2-1, with D possibly called TRBD1 or TRBD2 (6 bases each). Germline CDR1 reads MNHEY; CDR2 reads SVGAGI. The V end lost 0 bases, the J end lost 8 bases, and 14 bases lay between the germline ends. The CDR3 is made up of 15 amino acids. CDR3: CASSYSGGASYEQFF. CDR3 bases: TGTGCCAGCAGTTACTCGGGGGGCGCGTCCTATGAGCAGTTCTTC.

The rearrangement uses TRBV6-1 and TRBJ1-1; 11 nucleotides match TRBD1. Germline CDR1 and CDR2: MNHNS and SASEGT. With 5 bases clipped from V and 11 bases from J, the junction kept 7 bases outside the gene matches. The CDR3 contains 13 residues. DNA of the CDR3: TGTGCCAGCAGTCTGGACAGGGGGCTTGGGGCTTTCTTT. Encoded protein: CASSLDRGLGAFF.

The V call is TRBV11-2, the J call TRBJ2-5; 7 positions agree with TRBD2. This CDR3 region has 17 residues. Germline V gives CDR1 SGHAT, CDR2 FQNNGV. With V trimmed by 4 bases and J by 5 bases, 16 bases remained unmatched. The CDR3 coding sequence is TGTGCCAGCAGCTACCGGACGGACCCGTCCGGGGGGGAGACCCAGTACTTC. Translating it yields CASSYRTDPSGGETQYF.

At least ten counts were recorded for this clonotype. The chain couples TRBV30 to TRBJ1-1; 11 nucleotides align to TRBD1. The J segment lost 5 bases and the V segment lost 3 bases, leaving 5 bases of the junction unmatched. The germline CDR1 and CDR2 sequences are GTSNPN and SVGIG (reference sequence). This CDR3 is 14 amino acids long. CDR3 protein: CAWSRDRGDTEAFF. In DNA, the CDR3 is TGTGCCTGGAGCCGGGACAGGGGGGATACTGAAGCTTTCTTT. Together with reference TRBV30 and TRBJ1-1, the CDR3 gives the full variable domain: SQTIHQWPATLVQPVGSPLSLECTVEGTSNPNLYWYRQAAGRGLQLLFYSVGIGQISSEVPQNLSASRPQDRQFILSSKKLLLSDSGFYLCAWSRDRGDTEAFFGQGTRLTVV.

This clonotype was counted ten times or more. The V and J genes are TRBV11-2 and TRBJ1-2, with unresolved D. V lost 1 base and J 2 bases, leaving 2 bases between the germline ends. Germline loops: CDR1 SGHAT, CDR2 FQNNGV. The CDR3 sequence is 12 residues long. In nucleotides, the CDR3 is TGTGCCAGCAGCTTAGTGAACTATGGCTACACCTTC. This translates into CASSLVNYGYTF.

In this sample, this clonotype turned up many times. The chain uses TRBV2 and TRBJ2-3; D unresolved. Deletions cut 6 bases from V and 0 bases from J, with 13 bases between. Germline assignment: CDR1 SNHLY and CDR2 FYNNEI. CDR3 length: 15 amino acids. The CDR3 region is CASRPDGPSTDTQYF. CDR3 sequence (DNA): TGTGCCAGCAGACCGGACGGCCCGAGCACAGATACGCAGTATTTT.

The chain uses TRBV5-1 and TRBJ1-1; no clear D. V lost 3 bases to trimming and J lost 0 bases, with 12 bases between them. Germline lookup yields CDR1 SGHRS and CDR2 YFSETQ. CDR3 length: 15 amino acids. CDR3 DNA: TGCGCCAGCAGCTCCCCGACGGATATGAACACTGAAGCTTTCTTT. Its protein product is CASSSPTDMNTEAFF.

Only a few counts were recorded for this clonotype. V usage is TRBV15 and J usage is TRBJ1-1; 8 nucleotides agree with TRBD1. CDR3 size: 15 residues. The germline gives CDR1 LNHNV, CDR2 YYDKDF (reference sequence). V shed 0 bases, J shed 1 base, and the junction held 1 base outside the gene matches. The CDR3 nucleotides read TGTGCCACCAGCAGAGATCAGGGGGCGAACACTGAAGCTTTCTTT. Amino acid sequence: CATSRDQGANTEAFF.